This record looks at one T cell receptor (beta chain) sequence and its context. This specimen comes from a study of cytotoxic CD8 clonotypes in ibrutinib-treated CLL. Assay: immunoSEQ multiplex PCR; the TCRdb copy retains only in-frame clones and omits some. The profile shows 50,000 to 60,000 clones, around four fifths of them singletons. The CDR3 runs to 13 residues. Trimming cost V 5 bases and J 5 bases, with 14 bases left between them. CDR1 and CDR2 (germline): SGHNT, YYREEE (reference sequence). The rearrangement links TRBV5-4 to TRBJ2-7, with D possibly TRBD1 on 6 matching bases. Specimen: PBMCs, collected after 24 months of ibrutinib treatment. The clonotype comes from a human donor with chronic lymphocytic leukemia. CDR3 sequence reads: CASRQGPSDEQYF. As DNA, the CDR3 is TGTGCCAGCAGGCAGGGGCCCTCGGACGAGCAGTACTTC.